The T cell receptor beta chain described here comes from a study of control samples from healthy donors and cancer patients. The CDR3 is made up of 12 amino acids. V was trimmed by 0 bases and J by 4 bases, leaving 3 bases between them. The V gene's germline CDR1 is SGHRS and CDR2 YFSETQ. Measured with immunoSEQ multiplex PCR; TCRdb has only the in-frame clones, and not every one. This sample yields some 130,000 clones, of which more than 85% are seen a single time; more than 1.5% belongs to the top ten. This receptor was taken from a man aged 45-65 years with head and neck cancer. The gene calls are TRBV5-1 and TRBJ2-3; the D is unclear. The sequencing input was PBMCs. This chain's CDR3 is CASSLGADTQYF. The CDR3 bases are TGCGCCAGCAGCTTGGGTGCAGATACGCAGTATTTT.